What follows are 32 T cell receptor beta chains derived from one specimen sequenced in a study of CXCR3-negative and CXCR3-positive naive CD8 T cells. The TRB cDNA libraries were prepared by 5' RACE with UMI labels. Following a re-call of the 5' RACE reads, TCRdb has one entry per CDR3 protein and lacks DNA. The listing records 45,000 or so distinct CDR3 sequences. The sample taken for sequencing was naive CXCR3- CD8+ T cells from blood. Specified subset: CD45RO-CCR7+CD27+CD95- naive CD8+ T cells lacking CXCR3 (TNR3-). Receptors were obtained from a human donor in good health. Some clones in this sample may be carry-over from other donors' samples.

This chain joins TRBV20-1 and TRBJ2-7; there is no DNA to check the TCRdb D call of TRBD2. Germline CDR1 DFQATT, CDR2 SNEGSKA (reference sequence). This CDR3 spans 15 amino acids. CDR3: CSAESGTSFTYEQYF.

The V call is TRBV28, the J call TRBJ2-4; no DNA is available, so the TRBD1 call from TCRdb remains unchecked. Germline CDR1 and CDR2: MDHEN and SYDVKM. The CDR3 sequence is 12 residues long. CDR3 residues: CASSLNDRAQYF.

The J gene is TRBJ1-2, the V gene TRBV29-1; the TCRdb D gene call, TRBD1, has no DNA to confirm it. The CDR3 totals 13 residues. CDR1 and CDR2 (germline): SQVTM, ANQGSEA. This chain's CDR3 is CSVGPLGDYGYTF.

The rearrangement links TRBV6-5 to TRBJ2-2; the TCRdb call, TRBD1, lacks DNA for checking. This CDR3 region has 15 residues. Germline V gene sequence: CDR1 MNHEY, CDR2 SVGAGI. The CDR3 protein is CASSYSRTGPGELFF.

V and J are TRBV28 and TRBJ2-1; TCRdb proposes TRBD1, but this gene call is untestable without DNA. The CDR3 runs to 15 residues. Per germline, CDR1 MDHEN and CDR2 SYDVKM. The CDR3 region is CASSLAGVLSYEQYF.

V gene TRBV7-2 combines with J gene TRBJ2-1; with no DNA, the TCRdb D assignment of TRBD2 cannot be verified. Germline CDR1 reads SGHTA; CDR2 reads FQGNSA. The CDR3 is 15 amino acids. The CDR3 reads CASSFPTSGDNEQFF.

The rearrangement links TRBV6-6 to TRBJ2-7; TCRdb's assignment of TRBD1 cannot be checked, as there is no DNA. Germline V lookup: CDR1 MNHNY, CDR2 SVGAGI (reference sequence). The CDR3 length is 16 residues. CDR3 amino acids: CASSYSITGLTYEQYF.

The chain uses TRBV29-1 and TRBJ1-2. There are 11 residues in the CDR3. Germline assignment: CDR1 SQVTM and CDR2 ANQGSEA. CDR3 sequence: CSVVGSYGYTF.

This CDR3 reads CASSQSGGALTPYEQYF. The gene calls are TRBV23-1 and TRBJ2-7; TCRdb calls TRBD2, which cannot be checked without DNA. TRBV23-1 is placed among ORFs of uncertain function. The CDR3 runs 17 residues.

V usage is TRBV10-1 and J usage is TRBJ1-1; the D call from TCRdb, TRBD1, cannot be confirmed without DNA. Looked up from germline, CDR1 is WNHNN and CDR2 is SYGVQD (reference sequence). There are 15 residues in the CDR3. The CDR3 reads CATSEGQGPNTEAFF.

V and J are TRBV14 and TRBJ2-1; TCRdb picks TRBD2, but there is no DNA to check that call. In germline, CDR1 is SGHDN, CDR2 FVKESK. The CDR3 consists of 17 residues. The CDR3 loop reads CASSQDSAGISGGEEFF.

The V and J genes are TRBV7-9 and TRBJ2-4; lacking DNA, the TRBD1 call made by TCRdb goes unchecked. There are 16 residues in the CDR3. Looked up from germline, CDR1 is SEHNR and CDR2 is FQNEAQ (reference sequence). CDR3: CASSVQGSLAKNIQYF.

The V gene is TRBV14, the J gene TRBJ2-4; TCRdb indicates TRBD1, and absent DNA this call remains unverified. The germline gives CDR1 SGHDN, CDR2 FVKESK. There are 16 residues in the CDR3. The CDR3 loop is CASSQGTGRSKNIQYF. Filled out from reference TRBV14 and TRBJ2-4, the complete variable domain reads EAGVTQFPSHSVIEKGQTVTLRCDPISGHDNLYWYRRVMGKEIKFLLHFVKESKQDESGMPNNRFLAERTGGTYSTLKVQPAELEDSGVYFCASSQGTGRSKNIQYFGAGTRLSVL.

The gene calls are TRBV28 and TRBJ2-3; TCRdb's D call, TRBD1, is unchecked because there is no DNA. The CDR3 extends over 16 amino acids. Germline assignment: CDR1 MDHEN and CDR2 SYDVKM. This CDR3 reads CASSLSTAPGTDTQYF.

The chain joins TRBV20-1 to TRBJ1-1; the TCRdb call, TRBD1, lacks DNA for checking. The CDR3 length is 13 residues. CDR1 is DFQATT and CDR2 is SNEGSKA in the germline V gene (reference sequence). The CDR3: CSAKGGGATEAFF.

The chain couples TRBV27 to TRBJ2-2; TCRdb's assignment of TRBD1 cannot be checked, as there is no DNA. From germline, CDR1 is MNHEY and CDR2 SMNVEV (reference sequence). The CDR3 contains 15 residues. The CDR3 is CASTQVPLNTGELFF.

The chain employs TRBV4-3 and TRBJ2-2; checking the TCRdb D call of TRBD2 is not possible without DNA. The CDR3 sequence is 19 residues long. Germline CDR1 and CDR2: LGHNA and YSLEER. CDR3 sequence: CASSQGRETGGANTGELFF.

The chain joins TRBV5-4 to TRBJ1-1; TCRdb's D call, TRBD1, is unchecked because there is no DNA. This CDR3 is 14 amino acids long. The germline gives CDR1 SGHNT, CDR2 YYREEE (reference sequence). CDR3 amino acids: CASSYPDRGPEAFF.

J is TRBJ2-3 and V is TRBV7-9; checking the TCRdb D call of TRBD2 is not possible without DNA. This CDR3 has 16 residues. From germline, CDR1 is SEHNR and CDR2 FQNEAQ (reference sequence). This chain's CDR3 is CASSLNPGGSTDTQYF.

The CDR3 loop is CAEGPRAIYQPQHF. V usage is TRBV19 and J usage is TRBJ1-5; there is no DNA to check the TCRdb D call of TRBD1. CDR3 size: 14 residues. Germline loops: CDR1 LNHDA, CDR2 SQIVND (reference sequence). Complete variable domain (other parts from reference TRBV19 and TRBJ1-5): DGGITQSPKYLFRKEGQNVTLSCEQNLNHDAMYWYRQDPGQGLRLIYYSQIVNDFQKGDIAEGYSVSREKKESFPLTVTSAQKNPTAFYLCAEGPRAIYQPQHFGDGTRLSIL.

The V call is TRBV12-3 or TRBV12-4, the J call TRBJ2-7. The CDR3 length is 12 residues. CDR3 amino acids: CASTDQSYEQYF.

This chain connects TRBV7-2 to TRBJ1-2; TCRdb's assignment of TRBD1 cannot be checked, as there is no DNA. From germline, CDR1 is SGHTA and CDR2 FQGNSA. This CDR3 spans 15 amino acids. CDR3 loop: CASSSVSGAGDGYTF.

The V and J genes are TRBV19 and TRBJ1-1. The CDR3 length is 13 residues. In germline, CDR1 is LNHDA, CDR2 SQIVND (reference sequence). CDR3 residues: CASSMDVDTEAFF.

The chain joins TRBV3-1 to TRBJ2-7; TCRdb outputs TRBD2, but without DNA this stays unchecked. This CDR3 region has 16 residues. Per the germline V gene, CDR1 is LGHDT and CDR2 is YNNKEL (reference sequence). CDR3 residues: CASSQDRFGSGSEQYF.

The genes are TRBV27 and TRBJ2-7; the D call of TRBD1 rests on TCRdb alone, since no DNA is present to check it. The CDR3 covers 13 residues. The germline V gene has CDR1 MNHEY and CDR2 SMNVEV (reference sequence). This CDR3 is CASSLLDRDEQYF.

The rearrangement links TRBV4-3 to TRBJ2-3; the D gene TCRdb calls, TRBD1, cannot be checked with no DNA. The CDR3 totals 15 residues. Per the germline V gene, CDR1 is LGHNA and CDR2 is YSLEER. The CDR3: CASSQDGLPGQGKYF.

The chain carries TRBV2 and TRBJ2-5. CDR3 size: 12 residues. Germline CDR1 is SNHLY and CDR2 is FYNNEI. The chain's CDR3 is CATNGHQETQYF.

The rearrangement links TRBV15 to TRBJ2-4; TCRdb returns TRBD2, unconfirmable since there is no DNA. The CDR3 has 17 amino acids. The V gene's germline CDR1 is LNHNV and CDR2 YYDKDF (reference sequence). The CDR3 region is CATSRGISGRVANIQYF.

The CDR3 sequence is CASSPPGVDTQYF. The V gene is TRBV18, the J gene TRBJ2-3. This CDR3 is built from 13 residues. Germline lookup yields CDR1 KGHSH and CDR2 LQKENI.

The CDR3 loop is CASSQTLQGYEQYF. The chain is built from TRBV28 and TRBJ2-7; the D call of TRBD1 rests on TCRdb alone, since no DNA is present to check it. CDR1 is MDHEN, CDR2 SYDVKM, per germline. CDR3 length: 14 amino acids.

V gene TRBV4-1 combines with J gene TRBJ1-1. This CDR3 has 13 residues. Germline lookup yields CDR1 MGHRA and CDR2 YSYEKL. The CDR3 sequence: CASSQLRNTEAFF.

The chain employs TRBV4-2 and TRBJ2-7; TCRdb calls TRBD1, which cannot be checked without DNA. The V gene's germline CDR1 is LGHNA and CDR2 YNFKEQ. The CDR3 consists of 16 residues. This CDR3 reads CASSGRGADPWNEQYF.